This TCR beta chain was profiled in a study of T cell responses to AZD1222 COVID-19 vaccine. Findings of the study overall: It should be noted that donors were predominantly white British and more often female, and clonal diversity was possibly underestimated.

TCRdb's copy holds only in-frame clones and misses some; the assay was immunoSEQ multiplex PCR. The table shows 120,000 or so clones, with more than 85% occurring only once. On this clone: The target antigen is unknown.

With V trimmed by 1 base and J by 4 bases, 4 bases remained unmatched. The CDR3 is made up of 14 amino acids. Per germline, CDR1 SGHRS and CDR2 YFSETQ. Specimen: peripheral blood, collected on day 0 of MenACWY control vaccination. This TCR was sampled from an adult in good health. This chain links TRBV5-1 with TRBJ2-7; TRBD1 aligns across 8 bases. This CDR3 reads CASSLSGGGYEQYF. For the CDR3, the DNA is TGCGCCAGCAGCTTGTCAGGGGGCGGTTACGAGCAGTACTTC. The whole variable domain, remainder taken from reference TRBV5-1 and TRBJ2-7, is KAGVTQTPRYLIKTRGQQVTLSCSPISGHRSVSWYQQTPGQGLQFLFEYFSETQRNKGNFPGRFSGRQFSNSRSEMNVSTLELGDSALYLCASSLSGGGYEQYFGPGTRLTVT.